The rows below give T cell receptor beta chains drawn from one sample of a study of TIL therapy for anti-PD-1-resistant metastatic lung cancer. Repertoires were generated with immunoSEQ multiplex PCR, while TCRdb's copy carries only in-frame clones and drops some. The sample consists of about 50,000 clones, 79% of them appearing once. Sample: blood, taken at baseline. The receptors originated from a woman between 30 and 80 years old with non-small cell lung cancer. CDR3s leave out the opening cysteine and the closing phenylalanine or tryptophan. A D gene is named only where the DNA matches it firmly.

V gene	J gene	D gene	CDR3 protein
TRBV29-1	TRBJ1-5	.	SVDEGTFGAQH
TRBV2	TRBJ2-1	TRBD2	ASMAGWTSGSHEQF
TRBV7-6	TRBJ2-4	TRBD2	ASSPGLVSGVAKNIQY
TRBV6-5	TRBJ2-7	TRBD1	ASRYNRGYYEQY
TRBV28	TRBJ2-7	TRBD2	ATVPTGGSYEQY
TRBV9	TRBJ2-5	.	ASSVEAEETQY
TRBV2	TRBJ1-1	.	ASSETRQWTEAF
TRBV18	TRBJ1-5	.	ASSPAGGGSGNQPQH
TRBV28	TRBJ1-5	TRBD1	ASSFTGVPTNQPQH
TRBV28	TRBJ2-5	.	ASRPLVQQETQY
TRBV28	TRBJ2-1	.	ASSLTYNEQF
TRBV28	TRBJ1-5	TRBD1	ASSSGQGEQPQH
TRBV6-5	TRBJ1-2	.	ASSYLLNYGYT
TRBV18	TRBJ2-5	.	ASSPPPTGRETQY
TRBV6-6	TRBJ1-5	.	ASSYPQH
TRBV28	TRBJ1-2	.	ASSLVSGLGYT
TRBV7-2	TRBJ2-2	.	ASSGGSRAGELF